The text below deals with one T cell receptor (beta chain). Its cognate antigen is unknown. This entry is derived from a study of T cell repertoires in cytomegalovirus infection. Study-wide context: Public TCR beta signatures indicated both CMV infection and matching HLA type.

TCRdb ran MiXCR on the reads and lists one entry per CDR3 protein. Found here are around 430,000 distinct CDR3 sequences, approximately 46% of them singletons; the top ten hold about two fifths. Study-level findings and limits: HLA-C-restricted CMV-specific TCR beta clonotypes were dominant in the ex vivo response.

This CDR3 has 12 amino acids. V shed 5 bases and J shed 6 bases, with 8 bases lying between them. Germline V gene data show CDR1 as SEHNR and CDR2 as FQNEAQ (reference sequence). This specimen was cultured PBMCs, taken from culture after CMV antigen stimulation. The receptor's source is a human donor in good health (CMV status not recorded). Some clones in this sample may be carry-over from other donors' samples. The J gene is TRBJ2-1, the V gene TRBV7-9; D is unresolved. CDR3 residues: CASSLRANEQFF. For the CDR3, the DNA is TGTGCCAGCAGCCTCCGGGCCAATGAGCAGTTCTTC.